This section outlines one TCR beta chain sequence together with its context. Its antigen is still unknown. No quality values exist for individual bases; no much larger clone is one base distant. Additional DNA sequences in this sample encode the identical CDR3. The sample belongs to a study of blood T cell repertoires in COVID-19 (dated by TCRdb to between 2020 and 2021). Context from the whole study: Samples covering the acute and convalescent phases of COVID-19 were provided by collaborators in the United States, Italy and Spain. The prospective study material was composed of cDNA or gDNA derived from T cells, B-cell-depleted T cells, or PBMCs. Subjects who had been exposed to COVID-19, were actively infected with it, or had recovered from it provided the deeply sampled blood TCRbeta repertoires that made up the dataset. The repertoires were released in a freely available public database intended as a resource for research on the immune response to SARS-CoV-2. The samples were drawn from two sources: the first 160 participants of the ongoing ImmuneRACE study, and 950 to 1,500 subjects contributed by 6 global collaborators. A de-identified subject ID, COVID-19 status, age in years and sex were almost always included in the sample metadata. Where available, HLA class I and class II types were obtained from metadata supplied by the sample provider rather than from assay-based typing. The investigation overall reported the following: How much clinical and demographic metadata was included differed by source and by participant, and the metadata was provided uncurated.

The immunoSEQ Assay, a bias-controlled multiplex PCR, was used to amplify TCRbeta CDR3 regions from genomic DNA. The authors processed their data as follows. The number of nucleated cells in each sample was estimated by amplification of reference gene primers within the assay. Sequence reads were collapsed and filtered to measure the absolute abundance of every unique TCRbeta CDR3 rearrangement. Productive Simpson clonality was computed per sample as the square root of Simpson's diversity index over productive rearrangements. What TCRdb holds here is the immuneACCESS table cut down to in-frame rearrangements. Part of the clones is not present; checked against another copy, under half of the missing clones reflect an unresolved V gene, and the others are unexplained. The DNA was the basis for D and trimming; V, J and clone size are from that table. This sample has about 300,000 clones in its table, and roughly 89% of those were observed once. Of the sample, 2.9% falls within the top ten clones.

In the prospective study, participants were roughly 18 to 100 years old, resided in about two dozen geographic areas of the United States, and were enrolled through a virtual design. To assign participants to cohorts, the prospective study relied on clinical history that participants themselves reported in a screening survey and a study questionnaire. Exposed participants had been in contact, within 2 weeks of entering the study, with a person who had a PCR-confirmed or clinician-diagnosed case of COVID-19. Each participant in the prospective study had whole blood, serum and a nasopharyngeal or oropharyngeal swab collected by mobile phlebotomists. Over a roughly 2-month period, participants in the prospective study had the option of providing additional blood draws and questionnaires. Prospective study blood samples were shipped either frozen or at room temperature before DNA extraction. CDR1 and CDR2, looked up from the germline V gene, are SGHRS and YFSETQ. From the cysteine up to the phenylalanine, the CDR3 has a length of 15 residues. CDR3 DNA is the only sequence kept; it has 45 bases, read in frame from the first base. V gives up 0 bases and J gives up 4 bases, and the segment between their germline ends measures 11 bases.

The clonotype originates from a woman aged 45-60 years who had been exposed to COVID-19. The chain couples TRBV5-1 to TRBJ2-1, with TRBD2 perhaps the D gene, on 6 matching bases. Sequenced input: PBMCs or T cells enriched from blood (not recorded which). The DNA sequence is as follows: TGCGCCAGCAGCTTGGTGGGGGGTTCGTACAATGAGCAGTTCTTC. It is translated as CASSLVGGSYNEQFF.